These 18 T cell receptor beta chains share one sample of origin, sequenced in a study of blood T cells in healthy people across ages. The use of a sample-barcoded 5' primer and a J-beta primer mix characterized a second PCR of roughly 6 to 11 cycles. TCRdb re-called the 5' RACE reads through MiXCR, storing one row per CDR3 protein. Of 660,000 or so distinct CDR3 sequences in the sample, 58% are singletons; the top ten hold over 30%. The sample consisted of blood. All receptors derive from a man between 60 and 75 years old in good health.

The chain couples TRBV29-1 to TRBJ2-2, with D unresolved. Germline-derived CDR1 and CDR2 are SQVTM and ANQGSEA. The CDR3 extends over 12 amino acids. V lost 0 bases, J lost 8 bases, and 7 bases lay in between. The CDR3 here is CSVEDPAGELFF. CDR3 DNA sequence: TGCAGCGTTGAAGATCCGGCAGGGGAGCTGTTTTTT.

The chain joins TRBV11-2 to TRBJ2-6, with D perhaps TRBD1 or TRBD2 (6 bases each). The CDR3 is 17 residues long. V was cut by 2 bases and J by 0 bases, with 11 bases left in between. Germline CDR1 reads SGHAT; CDR2 reads FQNNGV. CDR3 in DNA: TGTGCCAGCAGCTTAAGCAGGGGACTCTCTGGGGCCAACGTCCTGACTTTC. Its translation is CASSLSRGLSGANVLTF.

In this sample, this clonotype turned up a few times. The rearrangement uses TRBV4-2 and TRBJ1-2; tentative D call: TRBD1 (5 bases). The CDR3 runs to 12 residues. V lost 4 bases and J 8 bases, leaving 11 bases between the germline ends. CDR1 and CDR2 (germline): LGHNA, YNFKEQ. CDR3 coding DNA: TGTGCCAGCAGCCGCCGGGACCTGGGCTACACCTTC. Its translation: CASSRRDLGYTF.

In its sample, this clonotype was seen a few times. The J gene is TRBJ2-5, the V gene TRBV6-6; a possible D gene is TRBD2 (5 bases). The CDR3 consists of 15 residues. V was pared by 2 bases and J by 2 bases, with 12 bases between. Germline V CDR1 and CDR2: MNHNY, SVGAGI (reference sequence). The CDR3 nucleotides read TGTGCCAGCAGTTACCCGACCGGGGTTCAAGAGACCCAGTACTTC. It codes for CASSYPTGVQETQYF.

The table lists this clonotype with a count of one. The chain uses TRBV2 and TRBJ1-4; D remains unclear. V was cut by 4 bases and J by 3 bases, with 12 bases left in between. CDR1 is SNHLY and CDR2 is FYNNEI in the germline V gene. This CDR3 comprises 15 residues. The chain's CDR3 is CASSANGGANEKLFF. CDR3 bases: TGTGCCAGCAGTGCGAACGGTGGAGCTAATGAAAAACTGTTTTTT.

The chain uses TRBV3-1 and TRBJ2-5, with a weak D call TRBD2 (5 bases). CDR3 length: 16 residues. Deletions cut 1 base from V and 1 base from J, with 13 bases between. CDR1 and CDR2 from the germline V gene are LGHDT and YNNKEL (reference sequence). The CDR3 spells CASSQGARSGQETQYF. CDR3 coding DNA: TGTGCCAGCAGCCAAGGGGCTAGGAGCGGCCAAGAGACCCAGTACTTC.

The CDR3 sequence is CASSYSATGATEAFF. The CDR3 DNA follows: TGTGCCAGCAGTTACTCAGCGACAGGGGCCACTGAAGCTTTCTTT. The genes are TRBV6-5 and TRBJ1-1, with TRBD1 matching over 8 bases. The CDR3 length is 15 residues. Trimming took 0 bases from V and 4 from J; bases not matched to a gene: 4. Germline V gives CDR1 MNHEY, CDR2 SVGAGI.

The V gene is TRBV20-1, the J gene TRBJ2-6; a possible D gene is TRBD2 (5 bases). The CDR3 extends over 18 amino acids. Germline CDR1 and CDR2: DFQATT and SNEGSKA (reference sequence). V was clipped by 1 base and J by 0 bases, with 16 bases between them. The CDR3 loop is CSARGASFPISGANVLTF. For the CDR3, the DNA is TGCAGTGCTAGAGGGGCTAGCTTTCCAATCTCTGGGGCCAACGTCCTGACTTTC.

The chain carries TRBV29-1 and TRBJ1-2; 9 nucleotides agree with TRBD1. The CDR3 totals 13 residues. The V and J ends lost 2 bases and 7 bases, in that order; junction bases with no gene match: 5. The germline gives CDR1 SQVTM, CDR2 ANQGSEA. CDR3 nucleotides: TGCAGCGTTGAACGGACAGGGGAGGCTGGCTACACCTTC. Translating it yields CSVERTGEAGYTF. The variable domain in full, with the rest retrieved from reference TRBV29-1 and TRBJ1-2, is SAVISQKPSRDICQRGTSLTIQCQVDSQVTMMFWYRQQPGQSLTLIATANQGSEATYESGFVIDKFPISRPNLTFSTLTVSNMSPEDSSIYLCSVERTGEAGYTFGSGTRLTVV.

V is TRBV5-6 and J is TRBJ2-1; possibly TRBD1 or TRBD2 for D (7 bases each). V was clipped by 3 bases and J by 5 bases, with 18 bases between them. Germline CDR1 SGHDT, CDR2 YYEEEE. This CDR3 spans 16 amino acids. The CDR3 coding sequence is TGTGCCAGCAGCTCGGACTGGGGAGGGGGCAACAATGAGCAGTTCTTC. This sequence encodes CASSSDWGGGNNEQFF.

The rearrangement links TRBV29-1 to TRBJ2-7, with D unresolved. The CDR3 has 16 amino acids. V was pared by 6 bases and J by 4 bases, with 25 bases between. CDR1 SQVTM and CDR2 ANQGSEA come from the germline V gene. CDR3 residues: CSVPVRLGRVRYEQYF. The CDR3 DNA sequence: TGCAGCGTCCCGGTGAGGTTGGGTCGCGTACGGTACGAGCAGTACTTC.

This clonotype has only a few counts. The chain combines TRBV20-1 with TRBJ1-2; D perhaps matches TRBD1 (5 bases). V was clipped by 3 bases and J by 3 bases, with 11 bases between them. Per germline, CDR1 DFQATT and CDR2 SNEGSKA (reference sequence). This CDR3 is built from 13 residues. This CDR3 is CSASRQGDYGYTF. CDR3 bases: TGCAGTGCTAGTCGCCAGGGCGACTATGGCTACACCTTC.

The chain recombines TRBV28 with TRBJ2-5; D is ambiguous. Germline values: CDR1 MDHEN, CDR2 SYDVKM. This CDR3 region has 12 residues. V lost 6 bases, J lost 5 bases, and 10 bases lay in between. This chain's CDR3 is CASRPPGETQYF. As DNA, the CDR3 is TGTGCCAGCAGACCCCCTGGGGAGACCCAGTACTTC.

The chain couples TRBV10-3 to TRBJ2-1; the match to TRBD1 covers 9 bases. The CDR3 consists of 14 residues. The V gene end was trimmed by 6 bases and the J gene end by 9 bases; junction bases not matched to a gene: 9. Germline loops: CDR1 ENHRY, CDR2 SYGVKD. CDR3 amino acids: CAIRRQGGAGEQFF. The CDR3 nucleotides are TGTGCCATCAGAAGACAGGGGGGGGCTGGTGAGCAGTTCTTC.

The chain couples TRBV5-1 to TRBJ2-3; TRBD2 might be the D (5 bases). The CDR3 is 14 residues long. Germline V lookup: CDR1 SGHRS, CDR2 YFSETQ. Deletions cut 5 bases from V and 2 bases from J, with 12 bases between. Written as DNA, the CDR3 is TGCGCCAGCAGGAGTACTAGTTCCACAGATACGCAGTATTTT. Encoded protein: CASRSTSSTDTQYF.

Notes on this clonotype: Relative to the germline gene, one junction end is altered; a read error may explain this. The V call is TRBV5-1, the J call TRBJ2-5; the D gene is possibly TRBD2 (5 bases). Germline CDR1 and CDR2: SGHRS and YFSETQ. CDR3 length equals 15 residues. This CDR3 is CASSESATIQGTQYF. CDR3 nucleotides: TGCGCCAGCAGCGAGAGCGCGACTATCCAAGGGACCCAGTACTTC.

This chain joins TRBV10-2 and TRBJ2-4; possibly TRBD2 for D (6 bases). From germline, CDR1 is WSHSY and CDR2 SAAADI. V lost 5 bases and J lost 0, with 11 bases in between. The CDR3 totals 15 residues. The CDR3 sequence is CASSIPGVAKNIQYF. The CDR3, as DNA: TGCGCCAGCAGTATCCCGGGGGTAGCCAAAAACATTCAGTACTTC.

J is TRBJ1-1 and V is TRBV3-1; 8 bases match TRBD1. Germline CDR1 is LGHDT and CDR2 is YNNKEL (reference sequence). The CDR3 is 14 amino acids. Trimming took 7 bases from V and 6 from J; bases not matched to a gene: 10. The CDR3 protein is CASTGSPGGAEAFF. CDR3 nucleotide sequence: TGTGCCAGCACCGGGAGTCCAGGGGGCGCTGAAGCTTTCTTT.